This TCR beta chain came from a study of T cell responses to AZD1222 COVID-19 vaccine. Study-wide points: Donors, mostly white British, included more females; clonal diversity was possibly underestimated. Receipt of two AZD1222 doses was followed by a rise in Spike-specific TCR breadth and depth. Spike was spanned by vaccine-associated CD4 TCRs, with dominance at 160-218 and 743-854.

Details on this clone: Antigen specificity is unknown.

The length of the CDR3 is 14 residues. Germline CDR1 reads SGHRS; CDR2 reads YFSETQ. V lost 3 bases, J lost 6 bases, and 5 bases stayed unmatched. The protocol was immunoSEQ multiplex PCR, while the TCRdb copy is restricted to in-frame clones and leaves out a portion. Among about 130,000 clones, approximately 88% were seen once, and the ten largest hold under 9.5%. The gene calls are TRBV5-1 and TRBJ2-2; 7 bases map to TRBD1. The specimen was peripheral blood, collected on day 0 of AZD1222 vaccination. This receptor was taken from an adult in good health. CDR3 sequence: CASSSQTGAGELFF. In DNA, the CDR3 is TGCGCCAGCAGCTCTCAAACAGGGGCCGGGGAGCTGTTTTTT.